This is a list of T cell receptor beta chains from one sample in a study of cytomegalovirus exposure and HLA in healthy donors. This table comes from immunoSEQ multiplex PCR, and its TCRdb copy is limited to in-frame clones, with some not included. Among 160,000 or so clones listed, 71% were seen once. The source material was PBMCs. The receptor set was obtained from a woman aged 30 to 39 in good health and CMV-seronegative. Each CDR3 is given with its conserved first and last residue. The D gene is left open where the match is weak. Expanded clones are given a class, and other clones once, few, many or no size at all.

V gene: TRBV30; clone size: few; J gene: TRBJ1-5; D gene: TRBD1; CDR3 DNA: TGTGCCTGGAGTGTACAGGACAGGGTTCAGCCCCAGCATTTT; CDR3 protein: CAWSVQDRVQPQHF
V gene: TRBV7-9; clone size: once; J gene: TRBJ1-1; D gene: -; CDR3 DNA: TGTGCCGGCAGCTTAGTTGGGCAGAACACTGAAGCTTTCTTT; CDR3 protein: CAGSLVGQNTEAFF
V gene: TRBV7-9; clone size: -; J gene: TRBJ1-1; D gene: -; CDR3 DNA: TGTGCCAGCAGCTACCTCACAGGGAACACTGAAGCTTTCTTT; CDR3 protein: CASSYLTGNTEAFF
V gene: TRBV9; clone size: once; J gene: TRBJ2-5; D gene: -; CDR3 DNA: TGTGCCAGCAGCGCCGCCGAGCTTAGTGGTACGACCCAGTACTTC; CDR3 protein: CASSAAELSGTTQYF
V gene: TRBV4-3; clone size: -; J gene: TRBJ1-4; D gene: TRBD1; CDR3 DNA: TGCGCCAGCAGCCAAGATGGCCCCCCCCAGGGGGGCCAACTGTTTTTT; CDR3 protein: CASSQDGPPQGGQLFF
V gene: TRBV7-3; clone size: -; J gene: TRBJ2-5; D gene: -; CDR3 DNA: TGTGCCAGCAGCCCCCGTGGCCAGGAGACCCAGTACTTC; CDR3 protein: CASSPRGQETQYF
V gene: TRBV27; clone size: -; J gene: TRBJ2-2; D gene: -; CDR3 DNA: TGTGCCAGCAGTGCACTAGGAGTTGGTAACGGGGAGCTGTTTTTT; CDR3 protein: CASSALGVGNGELFF
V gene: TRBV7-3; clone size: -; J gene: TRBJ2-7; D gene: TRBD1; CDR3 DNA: TGTGCCAGCAGCTCGGGACAGCTTGGGAGCTCCTACGAGCAGTACTTC; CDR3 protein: CASSSGQLGSSYEQYF
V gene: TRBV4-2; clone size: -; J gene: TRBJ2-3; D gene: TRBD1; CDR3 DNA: TGTGCCAGCAGCCGGACAGGGACTACAGATACGCAGTATTTT; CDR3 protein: CASSRTGTTDTQYF
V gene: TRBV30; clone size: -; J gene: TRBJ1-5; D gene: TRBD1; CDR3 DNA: TGTGCCTGGAGTGTACAGGGGAGTCAGCCCCAGCATTTT; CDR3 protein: CAWSVQGSQPQHF
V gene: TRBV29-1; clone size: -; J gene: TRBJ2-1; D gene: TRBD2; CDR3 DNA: TGCAGCGTTGAAGATCTTAGGGGCGGGGGGAAGCAGTTCTTC; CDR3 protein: CSVEDLRGGGKQFF
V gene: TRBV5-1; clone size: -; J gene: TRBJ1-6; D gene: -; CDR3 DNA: TGCGCCAGCAGCTTGGTCACCCCCGGCGGATTTGTGAATTCACCCCTCCACTTT; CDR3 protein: CASSLVTPGGFVNSPLHF
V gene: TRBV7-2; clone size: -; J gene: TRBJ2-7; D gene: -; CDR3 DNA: TGTGCCAGCAGCCCCCTGGCCGGGACACACTACGAGCAGTACTTC; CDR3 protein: CASSPLAGTHYEQYF
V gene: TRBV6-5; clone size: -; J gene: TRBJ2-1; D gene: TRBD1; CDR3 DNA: TGTGCCAGCAGTTACTCCCGGACAGGGGCTGTTGAGCAGTTCTTC; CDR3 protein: CASSYSRTGAVEQFF
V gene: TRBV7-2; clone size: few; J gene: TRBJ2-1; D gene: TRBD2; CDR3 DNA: TGTGCCAGCAGCGCGTCGGGACTAGCGGGAGGAGAGCAGTTCTTC; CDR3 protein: CASSASGLAGGEQFF
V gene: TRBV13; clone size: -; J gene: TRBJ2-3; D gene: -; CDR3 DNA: TGTGCCAGCAGCGGCGAGGGGGGGCATAGCACAGATACGCAGTATTTT; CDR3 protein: CASSGEGGHSTDTQYF
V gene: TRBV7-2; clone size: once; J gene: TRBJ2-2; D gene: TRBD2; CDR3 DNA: TGTGCCAGCAGCAAACTAGCGGTGTCCTCCACCGGGGAGCTGTTTTTT; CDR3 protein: CASSKLAVSSTGELFF
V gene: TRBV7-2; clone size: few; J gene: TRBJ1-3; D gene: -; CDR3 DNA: TGTGCCAGCAGCTCCCCGGGCACCATATATTTT; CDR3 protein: CASSSPGTIYF
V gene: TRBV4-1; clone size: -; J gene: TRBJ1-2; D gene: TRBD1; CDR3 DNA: TGCGCCAGCAGCCCATACCCACCGGGACAGGATCTCTATGGCTACACCTTC; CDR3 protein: CASSPYPPGQDLYGYTF
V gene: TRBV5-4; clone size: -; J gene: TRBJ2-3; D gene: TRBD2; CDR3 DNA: TGTGCCAGCAGCTTGGGACGGGGGGGCACAGATACGCAGTATTTT; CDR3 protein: CASSLGRGGTDTQYF
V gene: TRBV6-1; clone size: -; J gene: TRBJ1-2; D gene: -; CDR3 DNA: TGTGCCAGCGTAAACCGGGAATTGTATGGCTACACCTTC; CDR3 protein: CASVNRELYGYTF
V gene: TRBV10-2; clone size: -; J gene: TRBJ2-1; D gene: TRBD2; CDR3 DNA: TGCGCCAGCAGTGAGTCGAGACTAGCGGACAATGAGCAGTTCTTC; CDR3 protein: CASSESRLADNEQFF
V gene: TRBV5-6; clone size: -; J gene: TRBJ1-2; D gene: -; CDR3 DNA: TGTGCCAGCAGCTTGGTCTCTTACACTAACTATGGCTACACCTTC; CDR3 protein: CASSLVSYTNYGYTF
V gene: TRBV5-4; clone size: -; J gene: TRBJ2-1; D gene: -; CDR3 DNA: TGTGCCAGCAGCTCCCCTCAGTCCCGTTACAATGAGCAGTTCTTC; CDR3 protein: CASSSPQSRYNEQFF
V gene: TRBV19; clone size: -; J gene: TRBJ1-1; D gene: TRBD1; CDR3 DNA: TGTGCCAGGGACAGGGCCTCATCAGGCTCTGAAGCTTTCTTT; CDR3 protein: CARDRASSGSEAFF
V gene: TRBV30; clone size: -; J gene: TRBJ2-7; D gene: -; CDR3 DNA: TGTGCCTGGAGTACAGGGAACTACGAGCAGTACTTC; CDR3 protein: CAWSTGNYEQYF
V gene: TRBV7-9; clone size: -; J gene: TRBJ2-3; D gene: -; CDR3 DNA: TGTGCCAGCACCAATTGGGCAGCCACAGATACGCAGTATTTT; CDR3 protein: CASTNWAATDTQYF
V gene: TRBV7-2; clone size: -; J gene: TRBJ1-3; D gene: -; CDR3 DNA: TGTGCCAGCAGCTTAGGGACAGGAAACACCATATATTTT; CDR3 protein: CASSLGTGNTIYF